Following are 8 T cell receptor beta chains from one sample sequenced in a study of regulatory T cells in long-lasting Graves disease. The time point is: persistent/refractory GD, antithyroid drugs over 5 years with positive TRAb. Generation of the TCR library employed RNA extracted from PBMCs. TCR beta libraries were built with iRepertoire HTBI primers and Arm-PCR of CDR3 regions. MiXCR was run by TCRdb on the multiplex PCR reads, yielding one entry per CDR3 protein. Among 360,000 or so distinct CDR3 sequences listed, roughly 25% were seen once. The material sequenced was peripheral blood mononuclear cells (PBMCs), taken when the disease was refractory, from a patient treated with antithyroid drugs. The receptors derive from a woman aged 40 to 49 with Graves disease.

This clonotype was picked up a small number of times. This rearrangement joins TRBV7-9 to TRBJ2-2, with 8 positions matching TRBD1. From germline, CDR1 is SEHNR and CDR2 FQNEAQ (reference sequence). CDR3 size: 17 residues. Unmatched junction bases numbered 7, after V lost 1 base and J lost 3 bases. Written as DNA, the CDR3 is TGTGCCAGCAGCTTAGAAGACAGGGGCAGTTACACCGGGGAGCTGTTTTTT. It encodes CASSLEDRGSYTGELFF.

The chain employs TRBV20-1 and TRBJ2-5, with a tentative D call TRBD2 (6 bases). CDR3 length: 14 amino acids. CDR1 is DFQATT, CDR2 SNEGSKA, per germline (reference sequence). V was trimmed by 2 bases and J by 5 bases, leaving 15 bases between them. The CDR3 loop is CSARSGLGVETQYF. DNA for the CDR3: TGCAGTGCTAGATCGGGACTTGGGGTGGAGACCCAGTACTTC.

This clonotype was seen more than once but under ten times. This sequence joins TRBV2 and TRBJ2-1, with 10 bases matching TRBD2. The ends lost 6 bases at V and 5 bases at J; junction bases unmatched: 13. Germline CDR1 and CDR2: SNHLY and FYNNEI. This CDR3 comprises 17 residues. The chain's CDR3 is CASRTSVLAGVNNEQFF. The CDR3 DNA follows: TGTGCCAGCAGAACCTCCGTTCTAGCGGGAGTCAACAATGAGCAGTTCTTC.

V usage is TRBV28 and J usage is TRBJ2-7; 14 positions agree with TRBD2. Per germline, CDR1 MDHEN and CDR2 SYDVKM. The CDR3 spans 18 residues. V shed 6 bases, J shed 2 bases, and the junction held 12 bases outside the gene matches. The DNA of the CDR3 is TGTGCCAGCAGACCTCCGGGACTAGCGGGAGTTCAACCCTACGAGCAGTACTTC. Protein product: CASRPPGLAGVQPYEQYF. The full variable domain, with the rest looked up from reference TRBV28 and TRBJ2-7, is DVKVTQSSRYLVKRTGEKVFLECVQDMDHENMFWYRQDPGLGLRLIYFSYDVKMKEKGDIPEGYSVSREKKERFSLILESASTNQTSMYLCASRPPGLAGVQPYEQYFGPGTRLTVT.

CDR3 region: CASKLVSGANVLTF. CDR3 coding DNA: TGCGCCAGCAAACTAGTTTCCGGGGCCAACGTCCTGACTTTC. The chain is built from TRBV10-2 and TRBJ2-6, with a tentative D call TRBD2 (5 bases). The CDR3 runs 14 residues. Germline CDR1 WSHSY, CDR2 SAAADI. The V and J ends lost 7 bases and 4 bases respectively, with 11 bases between them.

Of note for this clonotype: With a much larger clone just one base away, this may be a read error. This chain joins TRBV7-3 and TRBJ1-2; TRBD1 agrees at 7 bases. V shed 5 bases and J 7 bases; nucleotides not matched to a gene: 7. From germline, CDR1 is SGHTA and CDR2 FQGTGA. The CDR3 length is 13 residues. The CDR3 DNA sequence: TGTGCCAGCAGCCCGGCGACAGGGATTGGCTACACCTTC. It codes for CASSPATGIGYTF.

This clonotype was seen many times. The chain recombines TRBV2 with TRBJ1-4; D is unclear. Germline CDR1 SNHLY, CDR2 FYNNEI. With 7 bases removed from V and 7 bases from J, the gap between germline ends came to 13 bases. This CDR3 region has 13 residues. CDR3 bases: TGTGCCAGCAAGACGGGAGCCGGTGAAAAACTGTTTTTT. Its translation is CASKTGAGEKLFF.

This clonotype was seen many times. This rearrangement joins TRBV7-8 to TRBJ2-6; D gene ambiguous. CDR3 length: 16 residues. V lost 4 bases and J lost 0, with 10 bases in between. Germline V gene lookup returns CDR1 SGHVS and CDR2 FQNEAQ. The CDR3 DNA follows: TGTGCCAGCAGCTCTAGGGTCCGCTCTGGGGCCAACGTCCTGACTTTC. This gives the protein CASSSRVRSGANVLTF.